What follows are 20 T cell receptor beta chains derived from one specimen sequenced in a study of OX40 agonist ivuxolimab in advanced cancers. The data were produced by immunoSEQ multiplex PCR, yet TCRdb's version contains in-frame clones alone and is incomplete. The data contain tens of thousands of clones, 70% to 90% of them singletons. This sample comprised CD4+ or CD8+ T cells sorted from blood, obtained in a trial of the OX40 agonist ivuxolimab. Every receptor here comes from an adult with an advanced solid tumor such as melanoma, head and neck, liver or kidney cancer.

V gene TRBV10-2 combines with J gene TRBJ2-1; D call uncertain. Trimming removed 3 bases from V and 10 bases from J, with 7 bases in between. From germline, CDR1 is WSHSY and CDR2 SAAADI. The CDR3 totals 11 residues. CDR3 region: CASSDPTEQFF. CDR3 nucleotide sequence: TGCGCCAGCAGTGACCCGACAGAGCAGTTCTTC.

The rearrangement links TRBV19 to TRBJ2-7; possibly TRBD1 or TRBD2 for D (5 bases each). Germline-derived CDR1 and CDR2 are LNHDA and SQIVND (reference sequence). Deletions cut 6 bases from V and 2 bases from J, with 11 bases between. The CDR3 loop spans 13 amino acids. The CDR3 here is CASSPGAPYEQYF. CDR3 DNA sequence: TGTGCCAGTAGCCCCGGGGCACCCTACGAGCAGTACTTC.

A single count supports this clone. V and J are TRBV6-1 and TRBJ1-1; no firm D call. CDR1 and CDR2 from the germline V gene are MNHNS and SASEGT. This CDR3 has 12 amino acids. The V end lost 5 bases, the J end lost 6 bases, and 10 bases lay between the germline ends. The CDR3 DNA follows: TGTGCCAGCAGTCTCCCCGGGCCTGAAGCTTTCTTT. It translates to CASSLPGPEAFF.

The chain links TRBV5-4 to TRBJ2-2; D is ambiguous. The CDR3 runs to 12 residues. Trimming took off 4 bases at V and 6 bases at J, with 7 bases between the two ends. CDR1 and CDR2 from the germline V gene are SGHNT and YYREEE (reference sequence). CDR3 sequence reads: CASSQFAGELFF. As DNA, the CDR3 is TGTGCCAGCAGCCAGTTCGCCGGGGAGCTGTTTTTT.

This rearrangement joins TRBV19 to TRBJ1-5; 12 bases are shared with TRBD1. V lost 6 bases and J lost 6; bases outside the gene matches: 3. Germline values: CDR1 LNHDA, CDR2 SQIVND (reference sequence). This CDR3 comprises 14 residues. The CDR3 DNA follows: TGTGCCAGTAGCGGGACAGGGGGCAGTCAGCCCCAGCATTTT. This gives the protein CASSGTGGSQPQHF. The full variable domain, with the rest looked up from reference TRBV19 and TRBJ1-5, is DGGITQSPKYLFRKEGQNVTLSCEQNLNHDAMYWYRQDPGQGLRLIYYSQIVNDFQKGDIAEGYSVSREKKESFPLTVTSAQKNPTAFYLCASSGTGGSQPQHFGDGTRLSIL.

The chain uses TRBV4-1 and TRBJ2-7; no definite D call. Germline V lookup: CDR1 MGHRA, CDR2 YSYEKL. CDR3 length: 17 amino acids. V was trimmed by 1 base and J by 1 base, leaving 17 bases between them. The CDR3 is CASSQGTLGVSSYEQYF. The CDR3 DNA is TGCGCCAGCAGCCAAGGAACCCTGGGCGTTAGTTCCTACGAGCAGTACTTC.

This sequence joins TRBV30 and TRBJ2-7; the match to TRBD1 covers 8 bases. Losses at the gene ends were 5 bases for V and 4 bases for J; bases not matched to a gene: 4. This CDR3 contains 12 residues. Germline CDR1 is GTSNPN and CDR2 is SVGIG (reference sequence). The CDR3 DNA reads TGTGCCTGGGGACAGGGTGGGTACGAGCAGTACTTC. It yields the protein CAWGQGGYEQYF.

CDR3 DNA: TGTGCCTGGGGACTCGGCCCCAATGAGCAGTTCTTC. It yields the protein CAWGLGPNEQFF. The chain carries TRBV30 and TRBJ2-1, with D possibly TRBD2 on 5 matching bases. Germline V gene data show CDR1 as GTSNPN and CDR2 as SVGIG (reference sequence). The CDR3 length is 12 residues. V lost 5 bases, J lost 6 bases, and 11 bases lay in between.

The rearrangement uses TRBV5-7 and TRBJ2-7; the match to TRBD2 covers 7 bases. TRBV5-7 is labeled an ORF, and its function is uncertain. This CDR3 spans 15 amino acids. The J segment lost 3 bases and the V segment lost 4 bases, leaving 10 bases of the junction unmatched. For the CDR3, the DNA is TGTGCCAGCAGCCAAGATTCCGCTAGCGGCTACGAGCAGTACTTC. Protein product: CASSQDSASGYEQYF.

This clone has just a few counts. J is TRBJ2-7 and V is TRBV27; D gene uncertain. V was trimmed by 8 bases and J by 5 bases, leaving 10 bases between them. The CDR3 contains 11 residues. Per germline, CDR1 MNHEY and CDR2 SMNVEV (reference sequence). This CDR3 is CASSKVHEQYF. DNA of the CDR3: TGTGCCAGCTCTAAAGTCCACGAGCAGTACTTC.

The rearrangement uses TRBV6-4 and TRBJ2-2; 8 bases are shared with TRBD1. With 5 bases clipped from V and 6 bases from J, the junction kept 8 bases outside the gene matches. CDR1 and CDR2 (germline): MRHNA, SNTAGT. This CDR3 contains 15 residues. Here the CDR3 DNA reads TGTGCCAGCAGTCCCTCAGGGGGCGCGGCCGGGGAGCTGTTTTTT. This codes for CASSPSGGAAGELFF.

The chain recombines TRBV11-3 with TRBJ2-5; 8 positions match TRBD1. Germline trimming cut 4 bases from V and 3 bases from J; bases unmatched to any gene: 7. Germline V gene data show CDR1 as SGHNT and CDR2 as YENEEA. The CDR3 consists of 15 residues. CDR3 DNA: TGTGCCAGCAGCTCCGGACAGGGCGTGGAAGAGACCCAGTACTTC. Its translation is CASSSGQGVEETQYF.

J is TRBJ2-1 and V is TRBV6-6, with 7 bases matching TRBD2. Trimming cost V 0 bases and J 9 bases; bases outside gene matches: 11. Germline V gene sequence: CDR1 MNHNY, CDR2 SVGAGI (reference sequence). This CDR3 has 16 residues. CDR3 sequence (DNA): TGTGCCAGCAGTTACTCGAGGGACTATACTCCCGGTGAGCAGTTCTTC. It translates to CASSYSRDYTPGEQFF.

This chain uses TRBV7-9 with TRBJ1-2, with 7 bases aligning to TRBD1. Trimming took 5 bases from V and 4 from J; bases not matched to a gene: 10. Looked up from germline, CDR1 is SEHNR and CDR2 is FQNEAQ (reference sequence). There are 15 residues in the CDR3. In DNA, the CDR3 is TGTGCCAGCAGCCATCAGGAACAGGGGACCTATGGCTACACCTTC. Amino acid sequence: CASSHQEQGTYGYTF. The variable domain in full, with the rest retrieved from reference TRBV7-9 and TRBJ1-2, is DTGVSQNPRHKITKRGQNVTFRCDPISEHNRLYWYRQTLGQGPEFLTYFQNEAQLEKSRLLSDRFSAERPKGSFSTLEIQRTEQGDSAMYLCASSHQEQGTYGYTFGSGTRLTVV.

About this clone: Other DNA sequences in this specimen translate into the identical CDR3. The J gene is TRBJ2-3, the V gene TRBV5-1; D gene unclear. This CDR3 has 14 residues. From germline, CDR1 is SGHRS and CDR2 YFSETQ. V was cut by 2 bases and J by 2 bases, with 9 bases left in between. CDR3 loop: CASSLGGYTDTQYF. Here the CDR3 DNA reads TGCGCCAGCAGCTTAGGCGGTTACACAGATACGCAGTATTTT.

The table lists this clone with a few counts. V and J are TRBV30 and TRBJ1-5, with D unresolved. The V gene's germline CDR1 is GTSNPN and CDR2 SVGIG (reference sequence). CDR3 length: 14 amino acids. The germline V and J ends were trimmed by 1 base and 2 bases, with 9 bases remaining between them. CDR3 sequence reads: CAWSGGQGNQPQHF. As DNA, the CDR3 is TGTGCCTGGAGTGGTGGGCAAGGCAATCAGCCCCAGCATTTT.

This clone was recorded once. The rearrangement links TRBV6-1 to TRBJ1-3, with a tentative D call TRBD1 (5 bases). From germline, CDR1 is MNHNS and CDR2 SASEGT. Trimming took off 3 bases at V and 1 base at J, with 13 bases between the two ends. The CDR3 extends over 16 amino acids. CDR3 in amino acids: CASSETGGVSGNTIYF. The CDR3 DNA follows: TGTGCCAGCAGTGAGACGGGGGGTGTTTCTGGAAACACCATATATTTT.

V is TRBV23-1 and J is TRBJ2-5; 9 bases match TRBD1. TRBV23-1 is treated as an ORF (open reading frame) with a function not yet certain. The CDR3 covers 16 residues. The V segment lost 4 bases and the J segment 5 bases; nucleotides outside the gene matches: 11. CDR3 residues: CASSPHGHRGQETQYF. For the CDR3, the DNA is TGCGCCAGCAGTCCCCATGGGCACAGGGGGCAGGAGACCCAGTACTTC.

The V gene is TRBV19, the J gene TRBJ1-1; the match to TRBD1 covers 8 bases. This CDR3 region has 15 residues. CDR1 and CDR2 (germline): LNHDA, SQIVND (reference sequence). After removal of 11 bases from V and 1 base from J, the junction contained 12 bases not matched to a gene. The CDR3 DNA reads TGTGCCTCCATCCCGCCGGGACAGGAGAACACTGAAGCTTTCTTT. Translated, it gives CASIPPGQENTEAFF.

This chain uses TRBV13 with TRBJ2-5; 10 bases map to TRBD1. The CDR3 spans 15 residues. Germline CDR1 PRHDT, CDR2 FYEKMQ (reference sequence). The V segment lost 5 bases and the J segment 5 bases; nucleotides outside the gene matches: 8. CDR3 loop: CASSPTGGAWETQYF. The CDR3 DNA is TGTGCCAGCAGCCCGACAGGGGGCGCTTGGGAGACCCAGTACTTC.